This record looks at one TCR beta chain sequence and its context. The data originate from a study of shared clonotypes between healthy human individuals. Per germline, CDR1 MNHEY and CDR2 SVGAGI. The CDR3 is made up of 15 amino acids. V was cut by 0 bases and J by 7 bases, with 10 bases left in between. TCRdb's table, derived via immunoSEQ multiplex PCR, lists solely in-frame clones and lacks some. The sample yields about 730,000 clones, around 77% seen once. This chain links TRBV6-5 with TRBJ1-6; D is unresolved. This TCR was sampled from a woman between 25 and 40 years old in good health. The sample consisted of memory CD4+ T cells sorted from blood. The subset is: CD45RA-negative fraction. CDR3 sequence: CASSYSAPGNSPLHF. CDR3 coding DNA: TGTGCCAGCAGTTACTCAGCCCCGGGGAATTCACCCCTCCACTTT.